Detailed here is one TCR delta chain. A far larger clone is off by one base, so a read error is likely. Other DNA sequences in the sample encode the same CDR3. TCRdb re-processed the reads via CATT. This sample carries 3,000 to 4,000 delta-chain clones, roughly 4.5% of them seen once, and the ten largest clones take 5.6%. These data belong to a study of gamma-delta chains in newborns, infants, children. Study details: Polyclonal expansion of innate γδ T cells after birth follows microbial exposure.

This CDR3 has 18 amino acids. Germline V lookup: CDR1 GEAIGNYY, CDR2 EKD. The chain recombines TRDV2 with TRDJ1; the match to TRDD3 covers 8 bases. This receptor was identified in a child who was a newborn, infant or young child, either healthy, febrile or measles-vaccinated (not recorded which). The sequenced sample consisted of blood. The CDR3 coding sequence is TGTGCCTGTGAACCCCTTACTGGGGGGCCTAGGACTACCGACAAACTCATCTTT. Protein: CACEPLTGGPRTTDKLIF.